This T cell receptor (beta chain) was documented in a study of regulatory T cells in long-lasting Graves disease. Study results and caveats: Persistent Graves' patients had lower TCR diversity than newly diagnosed ones.

There are many counts of this clonotype. The target antigen is unknown. Arm-PCR of CDR3 regions and iRepertoire HTBI primers were used to build TCR beta libraries. TCRdb ran MiXCR on the multiplex PCR reads and lists one entry per CDR3 protein. The sample carries roughly 420,000 distinct CDR3 sequences, approximately 14% recorded once. Described time point: newly diagnosed GD, antithyroid drugs for less than 3 months. RNA isolated from PBMCs was used to make the TCR library. Separately, the same data were catalogued under a study of T cells in Graves' hyperthyroidism and ophthalmopathy. That source adds: Blood samples included most of the expanded thyroid clonotypes exceeding 0.001.

The specimen comprised peripheral blood mononuclear cells (PBMCs), sampled at new diagnosis, from a patient treated with antithyroid drugs. This clonotype originated in a woman in her 50s with Graves disease.

CDR3 loop: CASSLDAAGANVLTF. The CDR3 nucleotides read TGTGCCAGCAGTTTGGATGCGGCTGGGGCCAACGTCCTGACTTTC. The J gene is TRBJ2-6, the V gene TRBV28; D remains unclear. The V gene lost 3 bases and the J gene lost 2 bases, with 8 bases spanning the gap. CDR1 MDHEN and CDR2 SYDVKM come from the germline V gene. This CDR3 region has 15 residues.